Below, one T cell receptor (beta chain) is given with its context. Profiling relied on immunoSEQ multiplex PCR, and the TCRdb table lists in-frame clones only, not all of them. This repertoire shows roughly 1.5 million clones, about 98% found once; its top ten account for about 0.4%. This sample is part of a study of shared clonotypes between healthy human individuals. Trimming removed 7 bases from V and 0 bases from J, with 13 bases in between. The germline V gene has CDR1 MDHEN and CDR2 SYDVKM. The CDR3 contains 14 residues. The TCR comes from a man between 25 and 39 years old in good health. The specimen was naive CD4+ T cells sorted from blood. Regarding subset: CD45RA+ positively selected. The chain links TRBV28 to TRBJ2-7; D unresolved. The CDR3 region is CASIPSDHSYEQYF. The CDR3 region has the DNA TGTGCCAGCATTCCAAGCGACCACTCCTACGAGCAGTACTTC.